This T cell receptor (beta chain) was sequenced for a study of metastatic and nonmetastatic thyroid tumors. Study as a whole: Repertoire comparison spanned blood and tumor or nodule tissue of malignant and benign thyroid patients.

Germline values: CDR1 LNHDA, CDR2 SQIVND (reference sequence). CDR3 length: 13 amino acids. Study-wide points: Reportedly, malignant thyroid tumors had significantly higher TCR beta diversity than benign nodules, in blood and tumor.

Every patient underwent thyroid surgery untreated. This clone has ten or more counts. What it binds is not known. A much larger clone differs by one base, so this may be a read error. This sample also contains other DNA sequences that code for the same CDR3. In the study's own analysis: A distant-metastasis classifier for papillary thyroid cancer was built using CDR3 differences across clinicopathological groups. TCRdb re-analyzed the PCR reads through MiXCR. The V and J calls and clone size come from TCRdb's table, not from the authors' own analysis. The sample has roughly 35,000 clones, 16% seen once.

The receptor's source is a female donor with papillary thyroid cancer or a benign thyroid nodule (not recorded which). Some clones in this sample may be carry-over from other donors' samples. Input material: blood. The chain uses TRBV19 and TRBJ1-5, with 8 nucleotides matching TRBD1. The CDR3 region is CASSHRGSPTQHF. The CDR3 region has the DNA TGTGCCAGTAGCCACAGGGGGTCGCCGACCCAGCACTTT.